The present entry profiles one TCR beta chain with its context. The entry originates in a study of control samples from healthy donors and cancer patients. Method: immunoSEQ multiplex PCR; TCRdb's copy keeps in-frame clones and lacks some. Here the sample spans about 120,000 clones, about 87% being singletons. V lost 6 bases and J 3 bases, leaving 11 bases between the germline ends. The CDR3 is 13 amino acids. CDR1 and CDR2 (germline): LGHNT, FRNRAP. The rearrangement links TRBV12-5 to TRBJ1-1, with D perhaps TRBD1 (5 bases). The receptor comes from a man aged 25 to 45 in good health. Sequenced material: blood. CDR3 coding DNA: TGTGCTAGTGGCCTGGGGGGTTACACTGAAGCTTTCTTT. It translates to CASGLGGYTEAFF.